One and the same sample provided the 30 T cell receptor beta chains below, sequenced in a study of T cells after yellow fever vaccination. TCRdb redid the calling of the 5' RACE reads with MiXCR, one entry per CDR3 protein. The repertoire has around 360,000 distinct CDR3 sequences, 11% of them found once; the top ten carry 18%. The sequencing used PBMCs, collected on the day of the first yellow fever vaccination. The source is a man aged 18 to 29 who received the YFV17D yellow fever vaccine.

This clonotype has at least ten counts. The chain links TRBV6-2 or TRBV6-3 to TRBJ2-4, with TRBD1 matching 7 bases. V lost 5 bases to trimming and J lost 0 bases; unmatched junction nucleotides: 7. The germline gives CDR1 MNHEY, CDR2 SVGEGT. CDR3 size: 16 residues. CDR3 bases: TGTGCCAGCAGTCGCGGACAGGTAGTAGCCAAAAACATTCAGTACTTC. As protein: CASSRGQVVAKNIQYF.

The chain has TRBV7-9 and TRBJ2-5; D not resolved. With 7 bases removed from V and 5 bases from J, the gap between germline ends came to 20 bases. Per the germline V gene, CDR1 is SEHNR and CDR2 is FQNEAQ (reference sequence). CDR3 size: 15 residues. CDR3: CASTPGRARRETQYF. In nucleotides, the CDR3 is TGTGCCAGCACCCCCGGCCGGGCGAGAAGGGAGACCCAGTACTTC. Full variable domain (remainder filled in from reference TRBV7-9 and TRBJ2-5): DTGVSQNPRHKITKRGQNVTFRCDPISEHNRLYWYRQTLGQGPEFLTYFQNEAQLEKSRLLSDRFSAERPKGSFSTLEIQRTEQGDSAMYLCASTPGRARRETQYFGPGTRLLVL.

This clonotype has only a few counts. This chain links TRBV18 with TRBJ1-1, with D perhaps matching TRBD1 (5 bases). CDR1 is KGHSH, CDR2 LQKENI, per germline. With 3 bases removed from V and 3 bases from J, the gap between germline ends came to 11 bases. The length of the CDR3 is 14 residues. CDR3 loop: CASSPSGRDTEAFF. The CDR3 DNA reads TGTGCCAGCTCACCTTCAGGGCGAGACACTGAAGCTTTCTTT.

This chain's CDR3 is CATSKGGIDEKLFF. CDR3 sequence (DNA): TGCGCCACCTCAAAGGGGGGGATTGATGAAAAACTGTTTTTT. The genes are TRBV5-1 and TRBJ1-4; tentative D call: TRBD1 (6 bases). V lost 9 bases, J lost 6 bases, and 18 bases lay in between. The germline gives CDR1 SGHRS, CDR2 YFSETQ. This CDR3 contains 14 residues.

This clonotype was picked up a small number of times. The rearrangement links TRBV5-8 to TRBJ1-5, with D possibly being TRBD1 (5 bases). V shed 1 base and J shed 6 bases, with 11 bases lying between them. CDR1 is SGHTS, CDR2 YDEGEE, per germline. CDR3 size: 14 residues. The CDR3 sequence is CASSLYEGSQPQHF. CDR3 in DNA: TGTGCCAGCAGCTTGTACGAGGGGAGTCAGCCCCAGCATTTT.

This clonotype was seen a handful of times. The CDR3: CASNDRVDEQFF. The CDR3 DNA sequence: TGTGCCAGCAACGACAGGGTCGATGAGCAGTTCTTC. The rearrangement links TRBV12-3 or TRBV12-4 to TRBJ2-1; 7 bases fit TRBD1. With V trimmed by 7 bases and J by 8 bases, 5 bases remained unmatched. CDR3 size: 12 residues.

The J gene is TRBJ2-5, the V gene TRBV28, with D possibly called TRBD1 or TRBD2 (5 bases each). CDR1 and CDR2 (germline): MDHEN, SYDVKM. V was clipped by 5 bases and J by 5 bases, with 15 bases between them. The CDR3 has 14 amino acids. The CDR3 region has the DNA TGTGCCAGCAGTCCATGGGGACGGGGCGAGACCCAGTACTTC. Translating it yields CASSPWGRGETQYF.

This clonotype was seen more than once but under ten times. This sequence joins TRBV29-1 and TRBJ1-1, with 7 nucleotides matching TRBD1. The trim removed 7 bases at V and 4 bases at J, leaving 15 bases unmatched. CDR1 and CDR2 from the germline V gene are SQVTM and ANQGSEA. The CDR3 covers 15 residues. CDR3 DNA sequence: TGCAGCGCTAAGGAGGGCAGGGGGTCGGTCACTGAAGCTTTCTTT. Translating gives CSAKEGRGSVTEAFF.

This clonotype was recorded once. This rearrangement joins TRBV20-1 to TRBJ2-3; the D gene is possibly TRBD2 (6 bases). The CDR3 is 16 residues long. The V gene's germline CDR1 is DFQATT and CDR2 SNEGSKA (reference sequence). The CDR3 sequence: CSSGREGLFGTDTQYF. The CDR3 DNA reads TGCAGCTCTGGTCGTGAGGGACTCTTCGGCACAGATACGCAGTATTTT.

This clonotype was observed a handful of times. The rearrangement uses TRBV12-3 or TRBV12-4 and TRBJ1-1, with 7 bases lining up with TRBD1. The CDR3 totals 12 residues. V lost 3 bases and J lost 9; bases outside the gene matches: 4. The CDR3 loop reads CASSFWDSKAFF. CDR3 nucleotide sequence: TGTGCCAGCAGTTTTTGGGACAGTAAAGCTTTCTTT.

The rearrangement links TRBV3-1 to TRBJ2-3, with unresolved D. There are 13 residues in the CDR3. Trimming removed 2 bases from V and 3 bases from J, with 6 bases in between. CDR1 and CDR2 (germline): LGHDT, YNNKEL (reference sequence). The CDR3 region is CASSQLRTDTQYF. Written as DNA, the CDR3 is TGTGCCAGCAGCCAACTTAGAACAGATACGCAGTATTTT.

This clonotype was seen a handful of times. The chain carries TRBV4-3 and TRBJ1-2; a possible D gene is TRBD1 (6 bases). V shed 0 bases and J shed 5 bases, with 16 bases lying between them. Germline V CDR1 and CDR2: LGHNA, YSLEER. The CDR3 is made up of 16 amino acids. This CDR3 is CASSQDRLSRGYGYTF. In nucleotides, the CDR3 is TGCGCCAGCAGCCAAGACCGCCTGTCTAGGGGGTATGGCTACACCTTC.

This clonotype showed up just a few times. The chain combines TRBV7-2 with TRBJ2-5; 12 bases match TRBD2. V dropped 1 base and J dropped 2; count of bases not matched to a gene: 5. The CDR3 spans 17 residues. Germline lookup yields CDR1 SGHTA and CDR2 FQGNSA. The CDR3 region is CASSLVALAGGQETQYF. CDR3 nucleotide sequence: TGTGCCAGCAGCTTAGTTGCCCTAGCGGGGGGGCAAGAGACCCAGTACTTC.

In its sample, this clonotype was seen a few times. The chain employs TRBV11-2 and TRBJ1-2, with D possibly being TRBD1 (5 bases). Germline CDR1 is SGHAT and CDR2 is FQNNGV. The CDR3 runs to 15 residues. V lost 0 bases and J 8 bases, leaving 16 bases between the germline ends. CDR3 nucleotide sequence: TGTGCCAGCAGCTTAGACTCTCGGCGTGGGACGGGCTACACCTTC. Its protein product is CASSLDSRRGTGYTF.

The chain is built from TRBV7-2 and TRBJ2-2; D gene unclear. This CDR3 has 15 residues. Germline-derived CDR1 and CDR2 are SGHTA and FQGNSA. V lost 1 base and J lost 3, with 9 bases in between. Here the CDR3 DNA reads TGTGCCAGCAGCTTAGTTCAGTACTACACCGGGGAGCTGTTTTTT. This sequence encodes CASSLVQYYTGELFF.

This clonotype has at least ten counts. The chain's CDR3 is CASSQVGGSYTEAFF. CDR3 in DNA: TGCGCCAGCAGCCAAGTGGGAGGGTCTTACACTGAAGCTTTCTTT. The V gene is TRBV4-1, the J gene TRBJ1-1; D gene ambiguous. The CDR3 consists of 15 residues. V was shortened by 1 base and J by 3 bases, with 12 bases between the two germline ends. From germline, CDR1 is MGHRA and CDR2 YSYEKL.

This clonotype was counted a few times. V is TRBV7-9 and J is TRBJ2-1; no clear D. The CDR3 runs to 15 residues. Germline CDR1 and CDR2: SEHNR and FQNEAQ (reference sequence). Trimming left V 5 bases short and J 2 bases short, with 13 bases between. The CDR3 nucleotides are TGTGCCAGCAGCCCCCCGGGTGTTGCCTACAATGAGCAGTTCTTC. Translated: CASSPPGVAYNEQFF.

This clonotype occurred a few times. The V call is TRBV7-9, the J call TRBJ1-6, with 10 positions matching TRBD1. The junction had 5 bases not matched to a gene; V was cut back by 6 bases and J by 9 bases. Germline V gene data show CDR1 as SEHNR and CDR2 as FQNEAQ (reference sequence). This CDR3 is built from 14 residues. CDR3 DNA: TGTGCCAGCAGTTTCGGGACAGGGGTTTCACCCCTCCACTTT. Its translation is CASSFGTGVSPLHF.

The rearrangement links TRBV7-3 to TRBJ1-1, with D maybe TRBD1 (6 bases). From germline, CDR1 is SGHTA and CDR2 FQGTGA. V was trimmed by 5 bases and J by 2 bases, leaving 12 bases between them. This CDR3 has 14 residues. The CDR3 region has the DNA TGTGCCAGCAGCATGGACAGCACTAACACTGAAGCTTTCTTT. Translating gives CASSMDSTNTEAFF.

The chain combines TRBV6-5 with TRBJ1-4; D is ambiguous. This CDR3 has 11 residues. V was shortened by 2 bases and J by 10 bases, with 5 bases between the two germline ends. Per the germline V gene, CDR1 is MNHEY and CDR2 is SVGAGI. In DNA form, the CDR3 reads TGTGCCAGCAGTTACGGGCGAAAACTGTTTTTT. It codes for CASSYGRKLFF.

The V and J genes are TRBV25-1 and TRBJ1-5; 9 positions agree with TRBD1. V gave up 7 bases and J gave up 5 bases; unmatched junction bases: 6. Germline CDR1 and CDR2: MGHDK and SYGVNS. This CDR3 is built from 14 residues. Written as DNA, the CDR3 is TGTGCCAGCAACACAGGGGGCGAAGATCAGCCCCAGCATTTT. It is translated as CASNTGGEDQPQHF.

The table lists this clonotype with a count of one. The junction departs from the called germline gene at one end, perhaps through a read error. The chain is built from TRBV20-1 and TRBJ1-5, with 7 nucleotides matching TRBD1. The CDR3 has 16 amino acids. Germline-derived CDR1 and CDR2 are DFQATT and SNEGSKA (reference sequence). The CDR3 here is CCAGSYQGVGNQPQHF. The CDR3 nucleotides read TGCTGTGCTGGATCATATCAGGGGGTTGGCAATCAGCCCCAGCATTTT.

The chain is built from TRBV7-9 and TRBJ1-1; D gene uncertain. The germline V gene has CDR1 SEHNR and CDR2 FQNEAQ (reference sequence). The V end lost 1 base, the J end lost 8 bases, and 11 bases lay between the germline ends. This CDR3 is built from 13 residues. CDR3 protein: CASSLVEAGEAFF. The CDR3 DNA is TGTGCCAGCAGCTTAGTGGAGGCGGGGGAAGCTTTCTTT.

This clonotype has only a few counts. This chain joins TRBV5-4 and TRBJ2-1; 14 bases align to TRBD2. CDR1 is SGHNT and CDR2 is YYREEE in the germline V gene (reference sequence). Unmatched junction bases numbered 7, after V lost 3 bases and J lost 8 bases. The CDR3 is made up of 16 amino acids. CDR3 residues: CASSYPGTSGGHEQFF. Written as DNA, the CDR3 is TGTGCCAGCAGCTACCCCGGGACTAGCGGGGGTCATGAGCAGTTCTTC.

This clonotype has more than one count but fewer than ten. The chain has TRBV9 and TRBJ1-1, with 9 bases fitting TRBD1. The germline V gene has CDR1 SGDLS and CDR2 YYNGEE. The CDR3 consists of 15 residues. V was clipped by 5 bases and J by 3 bases; unmatched bases: 8. Written as DNA, the CDR3 is TGTGCCAGCAGACAGGGGGCGACGAGCTACACTGAAGCTTTCTTT. As protein: CASRQGATSYTEAFF.

The chain employs TRBV2 and TRBJ1-6; no clear D gene. Germline V CDR1 and CDR2: SNHLY, FYNNEI. V lost 4 bases and J 8 bases, leaving 9 bases between the germline ends. CDR3 length: 13 residues. Here the CDR3 reads CASSGEGDSPLHF. DNA for the CDR3: TGTGCCAGCAGTGGGGAGGGAGATTCACCCCTCCACTTT.

This clonotype was detected only a few times. This rearrangement joins TRBV10-2 to TRBJ2-5; no reliable D call. Between the trimmed V and J ends, which lost 7 bases and 4 bases, there was a span of 10 bases. Germline loops: CDR1 WSHSY, CDR2 SAAADI. CDR3 length equals 12 residues. The CDR3 sequence: CASTLGGETQYF. The CDR3 DNA sequence: TGCGCCAGCACTTTAGGTGGAGAGACCCAGTACTTC.

This clonotype was seen a handful of times. This chain joins TRBV7-6 and TRBJ2-2; D call uncertain. CDR1 SGHVS and CDR2 FNYEAQ come from the germline V gene. Trimming stripped 7 bases from V and 4 bases from J, with 7 bases between. The CDR3 has 12 amino acids. This chain's CDR3 is CASTDITGELFF. As DNA, the CDR3 is TGTGCCAGCACTGACATCACCGGGGAGCTGTTTTTT. The full variable domain, in which reference TRBV7-6 and TRBJ2-2 provide the parts outside the CDR3, is GAGVSQSPRYKVTKRGQDVALRCDPISGHVSLYWYRQALGQGPEFLTYFNYEAQQDKSGLPNDRFSAERPEGSISTLTIQRTEQRDSAMYRCASTDITGELFFGEGSRLTVL.

This clonotype has just a few counts. The chain recombines TRBV7-2 with TRBJ2-7; 7 bases line up with TRBD2. The CDR3 sequence is 12 residues long. J lost 9 bases, V lost 6 bases, and 8 bases had no gene match. Germline assignment: CDR1 SGHTA and CDR2 FQGNSA. This chain's CDR3 is CASRPSGFLQYF. The CDR3, as DNA: TGTGCCAGCAGGCCTAGCGGATTCCTGCAGTACTTC. The complete variable domain, with remaining parts taken from reference TRBV7-2 and TRBJ2-7, reads GAGVSQSPSNKVTEKGKDVELRCDPISGHTALYWYRQSLGQGLEFLIYFQGNSAPDKSGLPSDRFSAERTGGSVSTLTIQRTQQEDSAVYLCASRPSGFLQYFGPGTRLTVT.

The gene calls are TRBV5-4 and TRBJ2-1; D tentatively reads TRBD1 or TRBD2 (6 bases each). Trimming left V 3 bases short and J 4 bases short, with 17 bases between. Germline CDR1 is SGHNT and CDR2 is YYREEE (reference sequence). The CDR3 length is 16 residues. The CDR3 is CASSSLEGGSYNEQFF. CDR3 DNA sequence: TGTGCCAGCAGCTCCTTAGAGGGGGGCTCGTACAATGAGCAGTTCTTC.